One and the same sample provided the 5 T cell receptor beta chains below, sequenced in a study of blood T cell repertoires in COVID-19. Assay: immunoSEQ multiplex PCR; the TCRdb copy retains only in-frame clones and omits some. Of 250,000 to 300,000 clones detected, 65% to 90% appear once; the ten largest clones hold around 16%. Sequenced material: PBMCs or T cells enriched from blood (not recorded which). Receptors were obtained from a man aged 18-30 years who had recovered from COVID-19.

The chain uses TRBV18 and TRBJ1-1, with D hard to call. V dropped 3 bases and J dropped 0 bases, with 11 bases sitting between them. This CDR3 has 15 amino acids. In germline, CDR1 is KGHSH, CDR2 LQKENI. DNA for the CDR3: TGTGCCAGCTCACCCCGCCAGGTTTTGAACACTGAAGCTTTCTTT. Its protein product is CASSPRQVLNTEAFF.

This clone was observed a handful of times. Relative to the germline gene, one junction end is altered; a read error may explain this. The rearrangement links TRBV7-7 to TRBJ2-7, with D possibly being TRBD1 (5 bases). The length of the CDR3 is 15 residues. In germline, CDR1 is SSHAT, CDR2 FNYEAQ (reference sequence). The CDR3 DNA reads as TGTGCTAGCAGCTTAGGTGTGGACACGAGCTACGAGCAGTACTTC. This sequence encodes CASSLGVDTSYEQYF.

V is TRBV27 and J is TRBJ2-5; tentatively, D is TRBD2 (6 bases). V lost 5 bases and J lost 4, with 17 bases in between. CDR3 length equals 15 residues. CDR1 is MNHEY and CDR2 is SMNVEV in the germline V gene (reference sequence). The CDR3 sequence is CASSRRASDIETQYF. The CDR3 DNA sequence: TGTGCCAGCAGTAGGAGGGCCTCCGACATAGAGACCCAGTACTTC.

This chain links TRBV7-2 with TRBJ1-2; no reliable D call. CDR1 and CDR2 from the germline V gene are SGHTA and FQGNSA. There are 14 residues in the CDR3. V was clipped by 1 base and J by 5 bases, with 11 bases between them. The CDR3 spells CASSLVAGFYGYTF. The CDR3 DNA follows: TGTGCCAGCAGCTTAGTTGCCGGGTTTTATGGCTACACCTTC.

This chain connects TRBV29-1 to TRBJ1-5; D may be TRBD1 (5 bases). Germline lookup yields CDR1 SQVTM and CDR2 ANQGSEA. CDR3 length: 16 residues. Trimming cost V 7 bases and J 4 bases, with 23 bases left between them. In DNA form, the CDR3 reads TGCAGCGCTTCCGCGGGGCCTCTTGCGGGGAATCAGCCCCAGCATTTT. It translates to CSASAGPLAGNQPQHF.